These T cell receptor beta chains were read from a single sample in a study of vaccination effects on CD4 cells after COVID-19. Generated by immunoSEQ multiplex PCR, the TCRdb table keeps only in-frame clones and is missing some. Of over 50,000 clones listed, approximately 73% are singletons. Their antigen targets remain unknown. The starting material was CD4+ T cells from PBMCs cultured with HCoV-229E spike peptides, obtained after COVID-19 vaccination. The origin of the receptors is a human donor who received a COVID-19 vaccine. CDR3s leave out the opening cysteine and the closing phenylalanine or tryptophan. Fields, in order: clone size, V gene, J gene, CDR3 protein. Rows give clone size only sometimes, using once, few, many, or a class for an expanded clone.

>few|TRBV24-1|TRBJ2-3
ATSDIKGKRTDTQY
>NA|TRBV6-1|TRBJ2-5
ASSESSDFQETQY
>NA|TRBV4-3|TRBJ1-6
ASSLEWTGDISPLH
>NA|TRBV11-2|TRBJ2-2
ASSLNLATGELF
>NA|TRBV11-3|TRBJ2-3
ASSRVGGITDTQY
>few|TRBV5-1|TRBJ1-6
ASSGMPGLSAPLH
>NA|TRBV5-1|TRBJ2-5
ASSYPGTGEETQY
>NA|TRBV18|TRBJ2-2
ASSSHAVGGGITGELF
>NA|TRBV19|TRBJ1-3
ASSIRGSTAGNTIY
>NA|TRBV30|TRBJ1-4
AWSPGLNEKLF
>NA|TRBV9|TRBJ2-5
ASSVAGGLAGGSQETQY
>few|TRBV5-4|TRBJ1-1
ASSRDRNTEAF
>NA|TRBV18|TRBJ1-5
ASSPGLGNQPQH
>NA|TRBV6-5|TRBJ2-4
ASSYRDRAGMNIQY
>NA|TRBV11-1|TRBJ2-3
ASSPTSALGADTQY
>NA|TRBV7-2|TRBJ1-1
ASSRTGNTEAF
>NA|TRBV12-5|TRBJ1-1
ASGFGRNSAF
>few|TRBV7-9|TRBJ1-2
ASSLEAGDYGYT
>NA|TRBV4-2|TRBJ1-6
ASSQASGSPLH
>few|TRBV5-1|TRBJ2-2
ASSLVVTGGTGELF
>NA|TRBV6-6|TRBJ1-1
AIRGTEKAF
>NA|TRBV2|TRBJ1-2
ASSEDSRYGYT
>NA|TRBV7-8|TRBJ1-5
ASTDGLGLKGNQPQH
>NA|TRBV19|TRBJ2-2
ASRKGLTGELF
>NA|TRBV2|TRBJ2-2
ASSGWTGGTGELF
>NA|TRBV7-2|TRBJ2-3
ASSQAFGDTQY
>NA|TRBV19|TRBJ1-2
ASSLWEQGATHGYT
>NA|TRBV5-1|TRBJ2-5
ASSFDRGEQETQY
>NA|TRBV28|TRBJ2-4
ASSLAGGQLAKNIQY
>few|TRBV4-3|TRBJ1-2
ASSQEVVGGYT
>NA|TRBV5-8|TRBJ1-2
ASSLPGVEGYGYT
>NA|TRBV6-2/TRBV6-3|TRBJ1-1
ASSSDRVGTEAF
>few|TRBV18|TRBJ1-1
ASSPDLNTEAF
>NA|TRBV6-5|TRBJ1-1
ASRVHRGLNTEAF
>NA|TRBV28|TRBJ1-1
ASIGWRSMNTEAF
>once|TRBV19|TRBJ2-2
ASSITGRPNTGELF
>NA|TRBV19|TRBJ1-2
ASRGGGGTLRYGYT
>NA|TRBV11-2|TRBJ2-3
ASSRQTSQDTQY
>NA|TRBV28|TRBJ2-3
AAKPGLTTDTQY
>NA|TRBV14|TRBJ2-1
ASSHLVVDEQF
>NA|TRBV28|TRBJ1-2
ASSSTEVSYGYT